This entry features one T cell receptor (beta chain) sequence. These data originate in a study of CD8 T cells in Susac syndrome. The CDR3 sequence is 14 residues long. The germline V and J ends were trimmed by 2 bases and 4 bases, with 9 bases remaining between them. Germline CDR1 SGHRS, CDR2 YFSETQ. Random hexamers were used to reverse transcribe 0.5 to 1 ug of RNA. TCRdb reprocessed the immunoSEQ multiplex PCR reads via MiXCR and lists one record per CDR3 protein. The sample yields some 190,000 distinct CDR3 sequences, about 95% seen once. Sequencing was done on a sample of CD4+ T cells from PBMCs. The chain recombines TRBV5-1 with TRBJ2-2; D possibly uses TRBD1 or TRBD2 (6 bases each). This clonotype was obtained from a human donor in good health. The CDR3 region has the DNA TGCGCCAGCAGCTTACAGGGAGGCACCGGGGAGCTGTTTTTT. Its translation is CASSLQGGTGELFF.